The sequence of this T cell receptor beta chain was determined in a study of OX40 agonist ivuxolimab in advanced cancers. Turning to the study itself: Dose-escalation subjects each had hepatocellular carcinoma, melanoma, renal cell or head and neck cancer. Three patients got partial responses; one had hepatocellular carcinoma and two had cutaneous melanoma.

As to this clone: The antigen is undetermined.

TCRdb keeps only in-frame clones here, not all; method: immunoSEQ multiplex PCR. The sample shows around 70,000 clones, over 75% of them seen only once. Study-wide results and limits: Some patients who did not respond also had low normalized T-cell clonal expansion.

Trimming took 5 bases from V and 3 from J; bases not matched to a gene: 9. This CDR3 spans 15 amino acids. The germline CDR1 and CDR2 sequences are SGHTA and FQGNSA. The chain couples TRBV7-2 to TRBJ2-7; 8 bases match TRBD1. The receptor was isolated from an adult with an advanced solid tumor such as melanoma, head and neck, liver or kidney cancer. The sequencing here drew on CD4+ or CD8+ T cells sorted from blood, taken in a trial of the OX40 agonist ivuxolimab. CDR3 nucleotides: TGTGCCAGCAGCCGTATTGGACAGGGAGGCTACGAGCAGTACTTC. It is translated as CASSRIGQGGYEQYF.